Listed below are T cell receptor beta chains from one sample, sequenced in a study of T cells in Graves' hyperthyroidism and ophthalmopathy. From the multiplex PCR reads, TCRdb called clonotypes with MiXCR, one entry per CDR3 protein. The sample has fewer than 450,000 distinct CDR3 sequences; approximately 18% are singletons. The sequencing input was blood. Every receptor here comes from a woman aged 25-40 years with Graves' hyperthyroidism that later progressed to Graves' ophthalmopathy. The CDR3 runs from the conserved cysteine through the conserved F or W. D genes are given only for firm matches. The size of a clone is reported for some rows only, either as once, few or many, or as a class for expanded clones.

cdr3_aa cdr3_nt j_call d_call v_call clone_size
CASSHGNGYGYTF TGTGCCAGCAGCCACGGCAATGGCTATGGCTACACCTTC TRBJ1-2 - TRBV9 few
CAISEGRTGAGEKLFF TGTGCCATCAGTGAGGGGAGGACAGGGGCGGGTGAAAAACTGTTTTTT TRBJ1-4 TRBD1 TRBV10-3 few
CAWDLLHSDEQFF TGTGCCTGGGACTTATTACATTCGGATGAGCAGTTCTTC TRBJ2-1 - TRBV30 many
CASSSGWNTEAFF TGCGCCAGCAGCTCCGGCTGGAACACTGAAGCTTTCTTT TRBJ1-1 - TRBV5-1 many
CSVIGRDGGYTF TGCAGCGTAATCGGCCGGGACGGAGGTTACACCTTC TRBJ1-2 - TRBV29-1 few
CASSLDMTGVYQPQHF TGTGCCAGCAGCTTAGACATGACAGGAGTGTATCAGCCCCAGCATTTT TRBJ1-5 - TRBV7-2 -
CASSLGRLNEQFF TGTGCCAGCAGCTTAGGACGTTTGAATGAGCAGTTCTTC TRBJ2-1 - TRBV7-8 many
CAWTGSADTQYF TGTGCCTGGACAGGGAGTGCAGATACGCAGTATTTT TRBJ2-3 - TRBV30 many
CAISESTSARPYEQYF TGTGCCATCAGTGAGTCTACTAGCGCGCGGCCCTACGAGCAGTACTTC TRBJ2-7 TRBD2 TRBV10-3 many
CAWRPPGQTTDTQYF TGTGCCTGGCGACCCCCGGGACAGACCACAGATACGCAGTATTTT TRBJ2-3 TRBD1 TRBV30 many
CASRPPGLAGEDEQFF TGTGCCAGCAGACCCCCGGGACTAGCGGGAGAGGATGAGCAGTTCTTC TRBJ2-1 TRBD2 TRBV12-3/TRBV12-4 many
CASTLGPGPRVPYEQYF TGTGCCAGCACCCTAGGACCAGGGCCCCGGGTCCCCTACGAGCAGTACTTC TRBJ2-7 - TRBV5-8 few
CASSGSQSSYNEQFF TGTGCCAGCAGTGGTTCTCAAAGCTCCTACAATGAGCAGTTCTTC TRBJ2-1 - TRBV2 -
CSASSSGSTDTQYF TGCAGTGCTAGTTCTAGCGGGAGTACAGATACGCAGTATTTT TRBJ2-3 TRBD2 TRBV20-1 many
CASSPWASGTETQYF TGTGCCAGCAGTCCATGGGCTAGCGGGACAGAGACCCAGTACTTC TRBJ2-5 TRBD2 TRBV6-1 many
CASSSGPFTYNSPLHF TGTGCCAGCAGTTCGGGTCCGTTCACCTATAATTCACCCCTCCACTTT TRBJ1-6 - TRBV6-1 many